A selection of T cell receptor beta chains follows, all from one sample in a study of OX40 agonist ivuxolimab in advanced cancers. Profiling relied on immunoSEQ multiplex PCR, and the TCRdb table lists in-frame clones only, not all of them. This sample carries tens of thousands of clones, roughly nine tenths of them seen once, and the ten largest clones take approximately 0.19%. Specimen: CD4+ or CD8+ T cells sorted from blood, collected in a trial of the OX40 agonist ivuxolimab. Receptors were obtained from an adult with an advanced solid tumor such as melanoma, head and neck, liver or kidney cancer. The CDR3 runs from the conserved cysteine through the conserved F or W. D genes are given only for firm matches. Clone sizes are given selectively: once, few, many, or a class where the clone is expanded.

TRBJ1-1	TRBV7-8	.	.	TGTGCCAGCAGCGGCAGGGCCATGAACACTGAAGCTTTCTTT	CASSGRAMNTEAFF
TRBJ1-4	TRBV7-8	.	.	TGTGCCAGCAGCCGGGACTCCCCGATAGGAAAACTGTTTTTT	CASSRDSPIGKLFF
TRBJ2-1	TRBV28	.	.	TGTGCCAGCAGTTCCTCTGAGGGGCGAAATGAGCAGTTCTTC	CASSSSEGRNEQFF
TRBJ1-2	TRBV27	.	.	TGTGCCAGCAGACCACAGGGCAGCACTACTAACTATGGCTACACCTTC	CASRPQGSTTNYGYTF
TRBJ2-3	TRBV18	.	.	TGTGCCAGCTCACCAAACCAGGAAGGGTCGCAGTATTTT	CASSPNQEGSQYF
TRBJ1-1	TRBV11-2	TRBD1	.	TGTGCCAGCAGCTCACAGGGGACGTGGGGAGTTCGGGACACTGAAGCTTTCTTT	CASSSQGTWGVRDTEAFF
TRBJ1-5	TRBV18	.	.	TGTGCCAGCTCACTGGGGGTAATGGCCAATCAGCCCCAGCATTTT	CASSLGVMANQPQHF
TRBJ1-2	TRBV9	.	.	TGTGCCAGCAGCGGGGCGCGGGCAGGGTTCAACTATGGCTACACCTTC	CASSGARAGFNYGYTF
TRBJ1-2	TRBV2	TRBD1	.	TGTGCCCGCGAAATTGGGACAGGGTTGAATAATGGAGGCTACACCTTC	CAREIGTGLNNGGYTF
TRBJ2-3	TRBV28	TRBD1	.	TGTGCCAGCAGTCCGACAGGGGAGTATGTAGATACGCAGTATTTT	CASSPTGEYVDTQYF
TRBJ1-1	TRBV5-1	TRBD1	.	TGCGCCAGCAGCTTGGAAGGGGGCAACACTGAAGCTTTCTTT	CASSLEGGNTEAFF
TRBJ2-5	TRBV10-3	TRBD1	.	TGTGCCATCAGTGAGTTGGGACAGGCCTTACAAGAGACCCAGTACTTC	CAISELGQALQETQYF
TRBJ2-5	TRBV9	.	once	TGTGCCAGCAGCGTAGCTCTTATGAGAGGGGAGACCCAGTACTTC	CASSVALMRGETQYF
TRBJ2-7	TRBV5-1	.	.	TGCGCCAGCAGCTTGGCCCCAGGGAGCTTATCCTACGAGCAGTACTTC	CASSLAPGSLSYEQYF
TRBJ2-2	TRBV18	TRBD1	.	TGTGCCAGCTCACTTTCGGACAGGGCCTCAACCGGGGAGCTGTTTTTT	CASSLSDRASTGELFF
TRBJ1-4	TRBV7-9	.	.	TGTGCCAGCAGCTCCCCCCGGAAGACTAAGTTTGCAACTAATGAAAAACTGTTTTTT	CASSSPRKTKFATNEKLFF
TRBJ1-6	TRBV4-1	TRBD1	.	TGCGCCAGCAGCCAAGCGAACAGGGGTAATTCACCCCTCCACTTT	CASSQANRGNSPLHF
TRBJ2-1	TRBV9	TRBD2	.	TGTGCCAGCAGCGCCAGCGGGGGGGCCTACAATGAGCAGTTCTTC	CASSASGGAYNEQFF
TRBJ2-3	TRBV2	.	few	TGTGCCAGCAATGGTGTCTTCACAGATACGCAGTATTTT	CASNGVFTDTQYF
TRBJ2-5	TRBV19	TRBD1	.	TGTGCCAGTAGATCCGGGACAGGTAGACAAGAGACCCAGTACTTC	CASRSGTGRQETQYF
TRBJ2-3	TRBV27	.	.	TGTGCCAGCAGTTTCGGAATCACAGATACGCAGTATTTT	CASSFGITDTQYF
TRBJ2-3	TRBV29-1	TRBD2	.	TGCAGCGTTGACCTAGAGGCTAGCGGGCGCACAGATACGCAGTATTTT	CSVDLEASGRTDTQYF
TRBJ1-1	TRBV5-1	.	.	TGCGCCAGCAGCCCTCCGATGCAGGGGTCCACTGAAGCTTTCTTT	CASSPPMQGSTEAFF
TRBJ2-7	TRBV28	.	.	TGTGCCAGCAGTCCCTCCGGGGGTTACGGGGCCTACGAGCAGTACTTC	CASSPSGGYGAYEQYF
TRBJ1-1	TRBV6-5	.	once	TGTGCCAGCAGTTATGAAGGCATAGTCGTCTCTGAAGCTTTCTTT	CASSYEGIVVSEAFF
TRBJ2-1	TRBV5-4	.	few	TGTGCCAGCAGCTTGGATCAGTTTGAGCAGTTCTTC	CASSLDQFEQFF
TRBJ2-5	TRBV5-1	TRBD1	.	TGCGCCAGCAGCTCCATAGGACAGGGGGCAGAGACCCAGTACTTC	CASSSIGQGAETQYF
TRBJ2-3	TRBV5-8	.	few	TGTGCCAGCAGCCTTGGGCGGAGGTTCTCCGATACGCAGTATTTT	CASSLGRRFSDTQYF
TRBJ2-3	TRBV5-1	.	.	TGCGCCAGCAGCTTACCAAGTAGCGTTGGGGAGGTTGCGACAGATACGCAGTATTTT	CASSLPSSVGEVATDTQYF
TRBJ1-1	TRBV7-3	.	once	TGTGCCAGCACGATAGGGGCAGGCACTGAAGCTTTCTTT	CASTIGAGTEAFF
TRBJ2-3	TRBV29-1	TRBD2	.	TGCAGCGTTGAAGGTGGGACTAGCGGAGAAATCACAGATACGCGGTATTTT	CSVEGGTSGEITDTRYF
TRBJ2-7	TRBV7-3	TRBD2	.	TGTGCCAGCAGCTTAGAATTACTAGCGGGAGCGCCCTACGAGCAGTACTTC	CASSLELLAGAPYEQYF
TRBJ1-1	TRBV5-1	TRBD1	.	TGCGCCAGCAGCTTACGGACAGGGGGACCCACTGAAGCTTTCTTT	CASSLRTGGPTEAFF
TRBJ2-5	TRBV20-1	.	.	TGCAGTGCTAGGAGAGAGACCCAGTACTTC	CSARRETQYF
TRBJ1-4	TRBV6-1	TRBD1	.	TGTGCCAGCAGTATCACAGGGGGCCGCAGTGAAAAACTGTTTTTT	CASSITGGRSEKLFF
TRBJ1-1	TRBV18	.	.	TGTGCCAGCTCACCACGCGGCGACCCCTTCATTGAAGCTTTCTTT	CASSPRGDPFIEAFF
TRBJ2-3	TRBV5-1	.	.	TGCGCCAGCAAGCAGGGGACCCACCCTTCCACAGATACGCAGTATTTT	CASKQGTHPSTDTQYF
TRBJ1-3	TRBV5-1	TRBD1	once	TGCGCCAGCAGCTCGGCGATGGGACAGAACTCTGGAAACACCATATATTTT	CASSSAMGQNSGNTIYF